This TCR beta chain was identified in a study of shared clonotypes between healthy human individuals. The CDR3 runs to 14 residues. J lost 4 bases, V lost 4 bases, and 4 bases had no gene match. Germline-derived CDR1 and CDR2 are LGHNA and YNFKEQ. Clones were sequenced by immunoSEQ multiplex PCR, and TCRdb holds only the in-frame ones, with some missing. The sample carries around 990,000 clones, 60% to 85% recorded once. The chain links TRBV4-2 to TRBJ1-2; 9 nucleotides match TRBD1. This receptor was taken from a man younger than 35 in good health. Some clones in this sample may be carry-over from other donors' samples. Material for sequencing was memory CD4+ T cells from PBMCs. Sample subset: CD45RA-negative fraction. The CDR3 region has the DNA TGTGCCAGCAGCCGGACAGGGGACACCTATGGCTACACCTTC. Amino acids: CASSRTGDTYGYTF.